Shown below are 18 T cell receptor beta chains from a single sample sequenced in a study of blood T cell repertoires in COVID-19. Sequencing used immunoSEQ multiplex PCR; TCRdb keeps in-frame clones, though not all of them. The table lists 280,000 or so clones, around nine tenths of them singletons. Sequenced sample: PBMCs or T cells enriched from blood (not recorded which). The receptors were gathered from a woman between 40 and 50 years old who had recovered from COVID-19.

The CDR3 is CASSPGLAATGELFF. The CDR3 DNA reads TGTGCCAGCAGCCCGGGACTAGCGGCTACCGGGGAGCTGTTTTTT. The V and J genes are TRBV7-2 and TRBJ2-2; TRBD2 matches at 11 bases. This CDR3 spans 15 amino acids. Germline V gene data show CDR1 as SGHTA and CDR2 as FQGNSA. Trimming cost V 5 bases and J 5 bases; bases outside gene matches: 4.

This clone has a count of ten or more. The chain links TRBV6-5 to TRBJ2-7, with TRBD1 matching 9 bases. CDR3 length: 14 amino acids. Trimming cost V 7 bases and J 2 bases; bases outside gene matches: 6. CDR1 MNHEY and CDR2 SVGAGI come from the germline V gene. CDR3 bases: TGTGCCAGCACCCCGGGACAGGGTCCCTACGAGCAGTACTTC. Translated: CASTPGQGPYEQYF.

The rearrangement joins TRBV4-3 to TRBJ1-4; D not certain. From germline, CDR1 is LGHNA and CDR2 YSLEER. V lost 0 bases to trimming and J lost 9 bases, with 11 bases between them. The CDR3 is made up of 14 amino acids. The CDR3 loop reads CASSQDQVTQKLFF. CDR3 sequence (DNA): TGCGCCAGCAGCCAAGATCAAGTGACACAAAAACTGTTTTTT.

The rearrangement links TRBV30 to TRBJ2-7; 10 bases match TRBD2. This CDR3 spans 16 amino acids. With 1 base clipped from V and 3 bases from J, the junction kept 9 bases outside the gene matches. Germline V gene lookup returns CDR1 GTSNPN and CDR2 SVGIG (reference sequence). In nucleotides, the CDR3 is TGTGCCTGGAGTGGGAGAATAGCGGGAGGTGACTACGAGCAGTACTTC. Protein sequence: CAWSGRIAGGDYEQYF.

This chain joins TRBV4-3 and TRBJ1-6; D may be TRBD1 (6 bases). V lost 2 bases, J lost 7 bases, and 12 bases lay in between. Germline values: CDR1 LGHNA, CDR2 YSLEER. The CDR3 is 15 residues long. The CDR3 protein is CASSQTGTLNSPLHF. For the CDR3, the DNA is TGCGCCAGCAGCCAAACCGGGACACTAAATTCACCCCTCCACTTT.

The CDR3 DNA is TGTGCCAGCAGCCCAGGTGCGGGAGCGTCCTACAATGAGCAGTTCTTC. Amino acids: CASSPGAGASYNEQFF. The chain uses TRBV16 and TRBJ2-1; 7 bases are a match to TRBD2. V gave up 4 bases and J gave up 1 base; unmatched junction bases: 7. In germline, CDR1 is KGHSY, CDR2 FQNENV. The CDR3 runs to 16 residues.

This clone has ten or more counts. The V gene is TRBV11-2, the J gene TRBJ1-1, with a tentative D call TRBD1 (6 bases). This CDR3 is built from 13 residues. V was trimmed by 8 bases and J by 2 bases, leaving 12 bases between them. Germline V CDR1 and CDR2: SGHAT, FQNNGV. The CDR3 spells CASSRTDNTEAFF. CDR3 sequence (DNA): TGTGCCAGCTCCAGGACAGATAACACTGAAGCTTTCTTT. The full variable domain, its missing parts supplied by reference TRBV11-2 and TRBJ1-1, is EAGVAQSPRYKIIEKRQSVAFWCNPISGHATLYWYQQILGQGPKLLIQFQNNGVVDDSQLPKDRFSAERLKGVDSTLKIQPAKLEDSAVYLCASSRTDNTEAFFGQGTRLTVV.

V is TRBV27 and J is TRBJ2-7; TRBD1 matches 9 bases. After removal of 2 bases from V and 3 bases from J, the junction contained 5 bases not matched to a gene. In germline, CDR1 is MNHEY, CDR2 SMNVEV (reference sequence). The CDR3 sequence is 15 residues long. Here the CDR3 DNA reads TGTGCCAGCAGTTTAACAGGGGGCCACAGCTACGAGCAGTACTTC. It translates to CASSLTGGHSYEQYF.

The CDR3 sequence is CASSLVSGGSSYEQYF. Written as DNA, the CDR3 is TGTGCCAGCAGCTTAGTTTCGGGAGGGAGCTCCTACGAGCAGTACTTC. The rearrangement links TRBV7-9 to TRBJ2-7; 8 bases map to TRBD2. The trim removed 1 base at V and 0 bases at J, leaving 5 bases unmatched. Per germline, CDR1 SEHNR and CDR2 FQNEAQ (reference sequence). The CDR3 is 16 residues long. The full variable domain, completed using reference TRBV7-9 and TRBJ2-7, is DTGVSQNPRHKITKRGQNVTFRCDPISEHNRLYWYRQTLGQGPEFLTYFQNEAQLEKSRLLSDRFSAERPKGSFSTLEIQRTEQGDSAMYLCASSLVSGGSSYEQYFGPGTRLTVT.

The rearrangement links TRBV29-1 to TRBJ1-2; D perhaps matches TRBD1 (5 bases). V dropped 2 bases and J dropped 8 bases, with 15 bases sitting between them. The CDR3 consists of 13 residues. The V gene's germline CDR1 is SQVTM and CDR2 ANQGSEA. CDR3 in amino acids: CSVEPVQGEGYTF. The CDR3 DNA reads as TGCAGCGTTGAACCCGTTCAGGGTGAGGGCTACACCTTC.

The chain has TRBV3-1 (or the pseudogene TRBV3-2) and TRBJ2-7; 9 bases align to TRBD1. V gave up 3 bases and J gave up 0 bases; unmatched junction bases: 0. The CDR3 is 14 amino acids. Germline V gene sequence: CDR1 LGHDT, CDR2 YNNKEL (reference sequence). DNA of the CDR3: TGTGCCAGCAGCCAGGGACAGGGCTCCTACGAGCAGTACTTC. Protein: CASSQGQGSYEQYF.

The chain combines TRBV27 with TRBJ1-3, with 8 nucleotides matching TRBD1. J gave up 1 base and V 4 bases, and 0 bases lay outside the gene matches. The CDR3 totals 14 residues. Germline-derived CDR1 and CDR2 are MNHEY and SMNVEV (reference sequence). The CDR3 region has the DNA TGTGCCAGCAGTTACAGGGGGTCTGGAAACACCATATATTTT. This sequence encodes CASSYRGSGNTIYF.

The V call is TRBV6-4, the J call TRBJ2-5; D remains ambiguous. V dropped 9 bases and J dropped 5 bases, with 22 bases sitting between them. The CDR3 length is 15 residues. Germline V lookup: CDR1 MRHNA, CDR2 SNTAGT. The CDR3 DNA is TGTGCCAGAAAAAACCCCTACAAGATGGGCGAGACCCAGTACTTC. It encodes CARKNPYKMGETQYF.

This CDR3 reads CASSVDGLPTYEQYF. The CDR3 region has the DNA TGTGCCAGCAGCGTCGACGGACTTCCTACGTACGAGCAGTACTTC. The rearrangement links TRBV9 to TRBJ2-7, with D tentatively TRBD2 (5 bases). The V and J ends lost 2 bases and 4 bases respectively, with 16 bases between them. CDR3 size: 15 residues. CDR1 and CDR2 from the germline V gene are SGDLS and YYNGEE.

The J gene is TRBJ1-5, the V gene TRBV30; D not certain. CDR1 and CDR2 (germline): GTSNPN, SVGIG (reference sequence). The V end was cut by 4 bases, the J end by 0 bases, with 7 bases between. The CDR3 covers 13 residues. CDR3 loop: CAWNGDSNQPQHF. Written as DNA, the CDR3 is TGTGCCTGGAACGGTGATAGCAATCAGCCCCAGCATTTT.

V gene TRBV9 combines with J gene TRBJ2-7, with D tentatively TRBD1 (6 bases). The CDR3 extends over 16 amino acids. Per germline, CDR1 SGDLS and CDR2 YYNGEE. V lost 3 bases and J lost 3, with 19 bases in between. The CDR3 DNA reads as TGTGCCAGCAGCGGAGGGCCGCAGGGGTGGGGCTACGAGCAGTACTTC. Its translation: CASSGGPQGWGYEQYF.

This clone was picked up one time. The V gene is TRBV19, the J gene TRBJ2-4; no clear D gene. Trimming left V 4 bases short and J 5 bases short, with 6 bases between. The CDR3 length is 12 residues. Germline V CDR1 and CDR2: LNHDA, SQIVND (reference sequence). CDR3 sequence (DNA): TGTGCCAGTAGTAACACCCAAAACATTCAGTACTTC. It codes for CASSNTQNIQYF.

The V call is TRBV19, the J call TRBJ2-5; 15 bases fit TRBD2. CDR1 and CDR2 (germline): LNHDA, SQIVND (reference sequence). The CDR3 loop spans 21 amino acids. V shed 3 bases, J shed 4 bases, and the junction held 18 bases outside the gene matches. As DNA, the CDR3 is TGTGCCAGTAGTATTCGCTTTGGACTAGCGGGAGGGCCGAGAGCGGGAGAGACCCAGTACTTC. It specifies CASSIRFGLAGGPRAGETQYF.